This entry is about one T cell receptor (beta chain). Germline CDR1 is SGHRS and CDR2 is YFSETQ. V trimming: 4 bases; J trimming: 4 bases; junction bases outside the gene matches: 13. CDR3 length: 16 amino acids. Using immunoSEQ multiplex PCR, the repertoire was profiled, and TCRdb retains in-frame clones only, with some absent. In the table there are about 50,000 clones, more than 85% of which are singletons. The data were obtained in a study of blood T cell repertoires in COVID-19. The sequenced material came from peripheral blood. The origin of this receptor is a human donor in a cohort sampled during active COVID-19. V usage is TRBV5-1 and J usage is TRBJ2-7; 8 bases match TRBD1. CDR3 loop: CASSAGLGTGGYEQYF. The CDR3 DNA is TGCGCCAGCAGCGCCGGCCTTGGGACAGGAGGGTACGAGCAGTACTTC. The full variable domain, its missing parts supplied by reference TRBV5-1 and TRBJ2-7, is KAGVTQTPRYLIKTRGQQVTLSCSPISGHRSVSWYQQTPGQGLQFLFEYFSETQRNKGNFPGRFSGRQFSNSRSEMNVSTLELGDSALYLCASSAGLGTGGYEQYFGPGTRLTVT.